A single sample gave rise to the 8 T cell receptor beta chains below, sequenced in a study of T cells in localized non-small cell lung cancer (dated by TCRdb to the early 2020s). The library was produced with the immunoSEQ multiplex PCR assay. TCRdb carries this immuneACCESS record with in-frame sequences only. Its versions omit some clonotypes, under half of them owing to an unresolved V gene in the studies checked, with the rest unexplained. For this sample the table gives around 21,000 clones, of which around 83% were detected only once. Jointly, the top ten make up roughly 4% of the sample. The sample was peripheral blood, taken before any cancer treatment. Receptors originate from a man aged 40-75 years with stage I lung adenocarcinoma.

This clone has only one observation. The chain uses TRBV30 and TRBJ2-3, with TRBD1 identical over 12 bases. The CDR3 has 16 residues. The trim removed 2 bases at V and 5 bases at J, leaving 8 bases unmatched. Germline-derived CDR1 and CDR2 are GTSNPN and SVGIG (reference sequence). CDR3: CAWSHGTGGLGDTQYF. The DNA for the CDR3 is TGTGCCTGGAGTCATGGGACAGGGGGCCTCGGAGATACGCAGTATTTT.

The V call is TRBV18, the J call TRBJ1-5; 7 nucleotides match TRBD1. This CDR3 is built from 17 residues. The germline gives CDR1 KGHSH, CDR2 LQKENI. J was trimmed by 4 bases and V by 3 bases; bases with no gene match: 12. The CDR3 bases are TGTGCCAGCTCACCGCGCCCCCAGGGGGTTGCGAATCAGCCCCAGCATTTT. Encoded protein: CASSPRPQGVANQPQHF. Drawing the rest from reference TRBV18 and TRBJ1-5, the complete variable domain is NAGVMQNPRHLVRRRGQEARLRCSPMKGHSHVYWYRQLPEEGLKFMVYLQKENIIDESGMPKERFSAEFPKEGPSILRIQQVVRGDSAAYFCASSPRPQGVANQPQHFGDGTRLSIL.

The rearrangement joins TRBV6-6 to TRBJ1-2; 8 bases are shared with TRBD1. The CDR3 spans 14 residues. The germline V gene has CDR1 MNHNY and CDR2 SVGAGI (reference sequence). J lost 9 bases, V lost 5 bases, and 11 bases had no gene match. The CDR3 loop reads CASSNQGQGFSYTF. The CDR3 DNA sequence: TGTGCCAGCAGTAATCAAGGACAGGGCTTCAGCTACACCTTC.

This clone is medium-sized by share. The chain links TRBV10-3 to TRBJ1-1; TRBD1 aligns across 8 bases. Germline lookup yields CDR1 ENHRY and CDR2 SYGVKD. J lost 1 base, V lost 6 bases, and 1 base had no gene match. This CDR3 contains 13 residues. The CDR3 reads CAIRDRENTEAFF. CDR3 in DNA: TGTGCCATCAGGGACAGGGAGAACACTGAAGCTTTCTTT.

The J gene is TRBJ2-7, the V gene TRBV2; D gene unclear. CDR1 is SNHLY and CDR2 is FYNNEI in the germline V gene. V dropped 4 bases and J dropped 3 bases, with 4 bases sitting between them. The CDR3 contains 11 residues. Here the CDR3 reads CASSADYEQYF. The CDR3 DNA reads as TGTGCCAGCAGTGCCGACTACGAGCAGTACTTC.

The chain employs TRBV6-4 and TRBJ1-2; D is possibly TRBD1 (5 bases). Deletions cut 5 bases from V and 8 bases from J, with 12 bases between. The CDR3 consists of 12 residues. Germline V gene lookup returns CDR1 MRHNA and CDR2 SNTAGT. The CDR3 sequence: CASSPRGQGYTF. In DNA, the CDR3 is TGTGCCAGCAGTCCAAGGGGCCAGGGCTACACCTTC.

The CDR3 region is CASSSSGDRGTF. CDR3 bases: TGTGCCAGCAGCTCCAGCGGGGACAGGGGGACCTTC. The chain couples TRBV11-2 to TRBJ1-2; 11 bases align to TRBD1. The junction had 6 bases not matched to a gene; V was cut back by 4 bases and J by 14 bases. Per germline, CDR1 SGHAT and CDR2 FQNNGV. The CDR3 runs 12 residues.

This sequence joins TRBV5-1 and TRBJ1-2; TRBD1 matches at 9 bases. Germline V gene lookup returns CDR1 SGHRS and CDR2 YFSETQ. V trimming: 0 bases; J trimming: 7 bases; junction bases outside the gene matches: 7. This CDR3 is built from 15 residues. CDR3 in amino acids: CASSLAGGQGSGYTF. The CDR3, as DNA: TGCGCCAGCAGCTTGGCCGGGGGACAGGGTTCTGGCTACACCTTC. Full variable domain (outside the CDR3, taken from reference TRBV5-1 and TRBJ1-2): KAGVTQTPRYLIKTRGQQVTLSCSPISGHRSVSWYQQTPGQGLQFLFEYFSETQRNKGNFPGRFSGRQFSNSRSEMNVSTLELGDSALYLCASSLAGGQGSGYTFGSGTRLTVV.